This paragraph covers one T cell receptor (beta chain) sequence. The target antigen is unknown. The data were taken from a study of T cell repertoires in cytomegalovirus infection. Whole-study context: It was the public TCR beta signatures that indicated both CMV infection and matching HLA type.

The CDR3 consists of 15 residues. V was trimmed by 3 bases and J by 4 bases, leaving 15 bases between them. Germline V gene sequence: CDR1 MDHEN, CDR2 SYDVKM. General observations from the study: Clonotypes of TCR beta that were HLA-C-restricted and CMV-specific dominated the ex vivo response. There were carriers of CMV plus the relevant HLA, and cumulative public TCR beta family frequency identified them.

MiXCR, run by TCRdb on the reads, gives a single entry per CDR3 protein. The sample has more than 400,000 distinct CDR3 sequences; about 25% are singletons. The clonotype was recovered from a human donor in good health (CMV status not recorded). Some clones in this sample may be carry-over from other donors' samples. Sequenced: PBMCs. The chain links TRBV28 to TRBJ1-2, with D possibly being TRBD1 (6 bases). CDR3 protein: CASSFPGEIFYGYTF. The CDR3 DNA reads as TGTGCCAGCAGTTTTCCAGGGGAAATTTTCTATGGCTACACCTTC.